Presented here are 16 T cell receptor beta chains from one specimen sequenced in a study of cytotoxic CD8 clonotypes in ibrutinib-treated CLL. Using immunoSEQ multiplex PCR, the repertoire was profiled, and TCRdb retains in-frame clones only, with some absent. Here the sample spans about 140,000 clones, approximately 80% being singletons. The sequencing used PBMCs, collected after 12 months of ibrutinib treatment. All receptors derive from a human donor with chronic lymphocytic leukemia.

The CDR3 DNA reads TGTGCCAGCAGCTTGCGGGAATCCACCACAGATACGCAGTATTTT. Encoded protein: CASSLRESTTDTQYF. This chain uses TRBV7-9 with TRBJ2-3, with D possibly TRBD2 on 6 matching bases. CDR1 is SEHNR and CDR2 is FQNEAQ in the germline V gene (reference sequence). CDR3 length: 15 residues. The V end lost 3 bases, the J end lost 2 bases, and 12 bases lay between the germline ends.

The V call is TRBV14, the J call TRBJ1-2; a weak D match, TRBD1 (6 bases). Between the trimmed V and J ends, which lost 4 bases and 3 bases, there was a span of 21 bases. The CDR3 is made up of 17 amino acids. From germline, CDR1 is SGHDN and CDR2 FVKESK. The CDR3 region has the DNA TGTGCCAGCAGCCCCTCCGGGGGGCCCATACCTTACTATGGCTACACCTTC. Protein product: CASSPSGGPIPYYGYTF.

J is TRBJ2-7 and V is TRBV7-9; no definite D call. The CDR3 contains 14 residues. V shed 5 bases and J shed 2 bases, with 13 bases lying between them. Germline V gene sequence: CDR1 SEHNR, CDR2 FQNEAQ (reference sequence). DNA for the CDR3: TGTGCCAGCAGCCGCCTGGTATCCACCTACGAGCAGTACTTC. Translation: CASSRLVSTYEQYF.

The J gene is TRBJ1-6, the V gene TRBV7-2, with 8 nucleotides matching TRBD1. The CDR3 extends over 16 amino acids. The V and J ends lost 6 bases and 0 bases, in that order; junction bases with no gene match: 4. CDR1 and CDR2 from the germline V gene are SGHTA and FQGNSA. The CDR3 is CASRSTGGSYNSPLHF. CDR3 DNA sequence: TGTGCCAGCAGATCCACAGGGGGCTCCTATAATTCACCCCTCCACTTT.

The genes are TRBV28 and TRBJ2-3; D ambiguous. Germline values: CDR1 MDHEN, CDR2 SYDVKM. The V gene lost 5 bases and the J gene lost 0 bases, with 3 bases spanning the gap. The CDR3 covers 12 residues. CDR3 in DNA: TGTGCCAGCAGTGCTAGCACAGATACGCAGTATTTT. As protein: CASSASTDTQYF. Together with reference TRBV28 and TRBJ2-3, the CDR3 gives the full variable domain: DVKVTQSSRYLVKRTGEKVFLECVQDMDHENMFWYRQDPGLGLRLIYFSYDVKMKEKGDIPEGYSVSREKKERFSLILESASTNQTSMYLCASSASTDTQYFGPGTRLTVL.

This clone was found once. This chain connects TRBV27 to TRBJ2-7; D is unresolved. The CDR3 loop spans 13 amino acids. Trimming took off 6 bases at V and 1 base at J, with 10 bases between the two ends. Per the germline V gene, CDR1 is MNHEY and CDR2 is SMNVEV (reference sequence). The CDR3: CASSFVGSYEQYF. The CDR3, as DNA: TGTGCCAGCAGCTTCGTTGGTTCCTACGAGCAGTACTTC.

The V gene is TRBV27, the J gene TRBJ1-1; no clear D gene. V lost 2 bases and J 3 bases, leaving 7 bases between the germline ends. The length of the CDR3 is 13 residues. Per germline, CDR1 MNHEY and CDR2 SMNVEV (reference sequence). The DNA for the CDR3 is TGTGCCAGCAGTTTAACCGGGGACACTGAAGCTTTCTTT. Encoded protein: CASSLTGDTEAFF.

This clone was recorded at least ten times. V usage is TRBV2 and J usage is TRBJ2-1, with D maybe TRBD1 (5 bases). The germline gives CDR1 SNHLY, CDR2 FYNNEI. Trimming took off 5 bases at V and 0 bases at J, with 11 bases between the two ends. The CDR3 loop spans 15 amino acids. Here the CDR3 DNA reads TGTGCCAGCAGTCCCAGGGAAGGCTCCTACAATGAGCAGTTCTTC. Translated, it gives CASSPREGSYNEQFF.

This clone was recorded a few times. The V and J genes are TRBV5-6 and TRBJ1-1; no reliable D call. The CDR3 runs 13 residues. Trimming stripped 0 bases from V and 6 bases from J, with 9 bases between. Looked up from germline, CDR1 is SGHDT and CDR2 is YYEEEE. The CDR3 DNA reads TGTGCCAGCAGCTTGGCAGGTGTGGCTGAAGCTTTCTTT. It is translated as CASSLAGVAEAFF.

This clone was picked up a small number of times. The DNA for the CDR3 is TGTGCCACCAGCAGAGAAACAGGGGGCTACGAGCAGTACTTC. This codes for CATSRETGGYEQYF. This chain uses TRBV15 with TRBJ2-7; 8 bases are a match to TRBD1. The germline V gene encodes CDR1 LNHNV and CDR2 YYDKDF (reference sequence). Unmatched junction bases numbered 1, after V lost 0 bases and J lost 3 bases. The length of the CDR3 is 14 residues.

In this sample, this clone turned up a few times. The chain joins TRBV5-6 to TRBJ2-6; the D call may be TRBD1 or TRBD2 (5 bases each). V was shortened by 2 bases and J by 3 bases, with 12 bases between the two germline ends. The CDR3 loop spans 16 amino acids. The germline CDR1 and CDR2 sequences are SGHDT and YYEEEE. Written as DNA, the CDR3 is TGTGCCAGCAGCTTTTCTTGGGGGAGTGGGGCCAACGTCCTGACTTTC. It translates to CASSFSWGSGANVLTF.

The chain employs TRBV7-2 and TRBJ1-1; no reliable D call. Germline assignment: CDR1 SGHTA and CDR2 FQGNSA. Trimming cost V 2 bases and J 6 bases, with 13 bases left between them. The length of the CDR3 is 14 residues. CDR3 coding DNA: TGTGCCAGCAGCTTAACTGGTTCGGTGTCTGAAGCTTTCTTT. It encodes CASSLTGSVSEAFF.

This clone has just a few counts. The V and J genes are TRBV2 and TRBJ1-2; no clear D. The CDR3 loop spans 11 amino acids. With 8 bases removed from V and 4 bases from J, the gap between germline ends came to 8 bases. Per germline, CDR1 SNHLY and CDR2 FYNNEI. The CDR3 reads CASPLPYGYTF. DNA of the CDR3: TGTGCCAGCCCACTGCCCTATGGCTACACCTTC.

The gene calls are TRBV9 and TRBJ1-1; D is undetermined. Trimming pared 5 bases from V and 1 base from J, leaving 12 bases between. CDR3 length: 14 residues. The germline V gene has CDR1 SGDLS and CDR2 YYNGEE. The CDR3 coding sequence is TGTGCCAGCAGGGGCGCTCCGGGGAACACTGAAGCTTTCTTT. The encoded protein is CASRGAPGNTEAFF.

The sample holds a few counts of this clone. The chain links TRBV10-3 to TRBJ1-6; 10 nucleotides agree with TRBD1. Germline CDR1 and CDR2: ENHRY and SYGVKD. CDR3 length equals 14 residues. V shed 4 bases, J shed 10 bases, and the junction held 4 bases outside the gene matches. The CDR3 is CAISGGQGLSPLHF. As DNA, the CDR3 is TGTGCCATCAGTGGGGGACAGGGGCTCTCACCCCTCCACTTT.

The chain employs TRBV19 and TRBJ1-2, with 7 nucleotides matching TRBD1. The CDR3 is 14 residues long. J gave up 1 base and V 1 base, and 0 bases lay outside the gene matches. CDR1 is LNHDA, CDR2 SQIVND, per germline (reference sequence). CDR3 DNA: TGTGCCAGTAGTATAGGGGACAGTAACTATGGCTACACCTTC. The encoded protein is CASSIGDSNYGYTF.